This T cell receptor beta chain was identified during a study of CD8 T cells in Susac syndrome. To note about this clonotype: Its antigen remains unidentified.

TCR beta sequences were obtained from blood CD8+ and CD4+ T cells. Control patients had untreated stable or active relapsing-remitting multiple sclerosis by revised McDonald criteria. About 0.45 to 1 ug RNA was reverse transcribed with random hexamers. TCR beta CDR3 was amplified by immunoSEQ covering 54 Vbeta and 13 Jbeta. TCRdb used MiXCR to reprocess the immunoSEQ multiplex PCR reads, holding one entry per CDR3 protein. This table holds more than 250,000 distinct CDR3 sequences, 92% found once. Study-level results: A relatively small number of individuals underwent TCR sequencing and HLA analysis.

Trimming took off 6 bases at V and 0 bases at J, with 9 bases between the two ends. Germline V gives CDR1 MNHEY, CDR2 SMNVEV (reference sequence). The CDR3 extends over 14 amino acids. This TCR was sampled from a human donor with multiple sclerosis. V usage is TRBV27 and J usage is TRBJ2-1, with D maybe TRBD1 (6 bases). Sequencing was carried out using CD4+ T cells from PBMCs. The CDR3 nucleotides read TGTGCCAGCAGGCAGGACAGCTCCTACAATGAGCAGTTCTTC. Protein: CASRQDSSYNEQFF.